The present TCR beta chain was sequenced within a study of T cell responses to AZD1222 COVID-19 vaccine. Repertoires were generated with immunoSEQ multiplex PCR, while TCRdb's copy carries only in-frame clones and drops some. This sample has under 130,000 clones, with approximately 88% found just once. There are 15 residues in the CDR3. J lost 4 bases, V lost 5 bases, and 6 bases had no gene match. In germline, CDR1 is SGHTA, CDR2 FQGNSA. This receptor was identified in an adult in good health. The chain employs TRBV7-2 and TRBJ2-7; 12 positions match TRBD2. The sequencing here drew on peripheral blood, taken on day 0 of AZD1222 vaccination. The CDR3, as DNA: TGTGCCAGCAGCCAGACTAGCGGGAGTGGGTACGAGCAGTACTTC. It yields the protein CASSQTSGSGYEQYF.